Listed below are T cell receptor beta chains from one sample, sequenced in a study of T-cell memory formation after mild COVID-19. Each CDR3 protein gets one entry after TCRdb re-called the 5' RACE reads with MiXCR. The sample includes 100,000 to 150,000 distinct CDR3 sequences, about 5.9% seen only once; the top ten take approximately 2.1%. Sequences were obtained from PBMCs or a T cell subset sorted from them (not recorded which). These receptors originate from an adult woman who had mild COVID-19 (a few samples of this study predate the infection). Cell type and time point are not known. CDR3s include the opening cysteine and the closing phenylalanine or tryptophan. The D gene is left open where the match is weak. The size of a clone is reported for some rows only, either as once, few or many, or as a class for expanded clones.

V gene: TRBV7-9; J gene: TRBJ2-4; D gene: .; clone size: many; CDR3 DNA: TGTGCCAGCAGCTTTGACAATTCCGACATTCAGTACTTC; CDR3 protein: CASSFDNSDIQYF
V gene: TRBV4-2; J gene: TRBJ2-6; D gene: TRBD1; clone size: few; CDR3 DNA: TGTGCCAGCAGCCAAGATACCCGGACAGGGTACTCTGGGGCCAACGTCCTGACTTTC; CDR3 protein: CASSQDTRTGYSGANVLTF
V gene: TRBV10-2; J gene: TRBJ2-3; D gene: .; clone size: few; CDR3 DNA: TGCGCCTCCTTGGGGGGTGTGGCGACGGGACTTATCACAGATACGCAGTATTTT; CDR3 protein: CASLGGVATGLITDTQYF
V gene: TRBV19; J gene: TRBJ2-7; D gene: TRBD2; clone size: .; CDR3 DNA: TGTGCCAGCTCCTTATCCCCAGCGGGAGGGTTCGAGCAGTACTTC; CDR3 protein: CASSLSPAGGFEQYF
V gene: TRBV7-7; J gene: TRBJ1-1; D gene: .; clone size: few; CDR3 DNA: TGTGCCAGCAGCCAAAGGGCTGATAGTGAAGCTTTCTTT; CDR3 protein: CASSQRADSEAFF
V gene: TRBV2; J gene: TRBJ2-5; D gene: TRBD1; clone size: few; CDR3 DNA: TGTGCCAGCGGCCGGGACAGGGGAATCCAAGAGACCCAGTACTTC; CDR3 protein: CASGRDRGIQETQYF
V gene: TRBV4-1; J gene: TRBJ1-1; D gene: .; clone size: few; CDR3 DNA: TGCGCCAGCAGCCAAGAAAATGTGGCATTGAACACTGAAGCTTTCTTT; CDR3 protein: CASSQENVALNTEAFF
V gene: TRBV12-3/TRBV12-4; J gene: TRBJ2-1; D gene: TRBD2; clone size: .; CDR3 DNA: TGTGCCAGCCTACCGGTGAGCGGGGTAAACAATGAGCAGTTCTTC; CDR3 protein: CASLPVSGVNNEQFF
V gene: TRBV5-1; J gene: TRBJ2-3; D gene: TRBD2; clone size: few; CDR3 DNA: TGCGCCAGGCCGACTAGCGGCCCTAGCACAGATACGCAGTATTTT; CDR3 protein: CARPTSGPSTDTQYF
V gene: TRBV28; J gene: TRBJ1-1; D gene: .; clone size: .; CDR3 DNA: TGTGCCAGCAGTGGGCGATCGGACTGGGGGGTGAACACTGAAGCTTTCTTT; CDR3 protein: CASSGRSDWGVNTEAFF
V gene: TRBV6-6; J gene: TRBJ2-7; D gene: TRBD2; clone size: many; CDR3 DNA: TGTGCCAGCAGTCCCTCGGGACTAGCCGGTAACGAGCAGTACTTC; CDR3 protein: CASSPSGLAGNEQYF
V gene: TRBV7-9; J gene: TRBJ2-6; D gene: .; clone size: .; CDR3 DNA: TGTGCCAGCAGTTCAGGGTTTAATGGGGCCAACGTCCTGACTTTC; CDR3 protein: CASSSGFNGANVLTF
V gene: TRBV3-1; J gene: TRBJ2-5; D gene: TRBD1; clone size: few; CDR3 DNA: TGTGCCAGCAGCCGTCGGACAGGGGGTCTGGAAGAGACCCAGTACTTC; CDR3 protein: CASSRRTGGLEETQYF
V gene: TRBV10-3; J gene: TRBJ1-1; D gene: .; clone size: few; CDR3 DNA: TGTGCCATCAGTGATACCGACAAGACAGTTAACACTGAAGCTTTCTTT; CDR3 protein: CAISDTDKTVNTEAFF
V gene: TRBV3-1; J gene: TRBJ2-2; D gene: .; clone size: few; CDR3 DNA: TGTGCCAGCAGCCAAGCCCGGAGGAGCAGGGGGAACACCGGGGAGCTGTTTTTT; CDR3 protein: CASSQARRSRGNTGELFF
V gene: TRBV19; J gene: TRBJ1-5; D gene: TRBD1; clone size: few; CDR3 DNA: TGTGCCAGTAGGCCCAGACAGGGCAGCAATCAGCCCCAGCATTTT; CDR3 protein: CASRPRQGSNQPQHF
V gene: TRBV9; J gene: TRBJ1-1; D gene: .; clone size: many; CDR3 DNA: TGTGCCAGCAGCAAAACAGACAGCGAAGCTTTCTTT; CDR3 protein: CASSKTDSEAFF
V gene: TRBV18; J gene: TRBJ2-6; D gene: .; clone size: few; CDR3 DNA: TGTGCCAGCTCACCCTCGACAGACTCATCTGGGGCCAACGTCCTGACTTTC; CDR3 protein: CASSPSTDSSGANVLTF
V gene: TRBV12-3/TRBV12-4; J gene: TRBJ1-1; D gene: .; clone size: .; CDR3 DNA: TGTGCCAGCAGCCGGAGGTCGGGGACTGAAGCTTTCTTT; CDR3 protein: CASSRRSGTEAFF
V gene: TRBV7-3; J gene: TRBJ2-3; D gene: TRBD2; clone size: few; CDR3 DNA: TGTGCCAGCAGCCCGAGAGCGGGGATAACAGATACGCAGTATTTT; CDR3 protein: CASSPRAGITDTQYF
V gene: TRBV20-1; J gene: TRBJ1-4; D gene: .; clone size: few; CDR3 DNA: TGCAGTGCTCCTGACAGGACTAATGAAAAACTGTTTTTT; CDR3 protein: CSAPDRTNEKLFF
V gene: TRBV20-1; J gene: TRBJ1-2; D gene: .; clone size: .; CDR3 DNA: TGCAGTGCTAGTATTGGGGAAGGGTATGGCTACACCTTC; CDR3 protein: CSASIGEGYGYTF